These T cell receptor beta chains were read from a single sample in a study of cytomegalovirus exposure and HLA in healthy donors. TCRdb's table, derived via immunoSEQ multiplex PCR, lists solely in-frame clones and lacks some. Of 110,000 or so clones listed, about 82% are singletons. Sequenced material: PBMCs. The receptor set was obtained from a man younger than 35 in good health and CMV-seronegative. CDR3s include the opening cysteine and the closing phenylalanine or tryptophan. A D gene is named only where the DNA matches it firmly. The listing skips clone size in some rows; elsewhere it reads once, few, many or a size class.

-,TRBJ1-1,-,TRBV6-4,TGTGCCAGCAGTGACTTATTTAACACTGAAGCTTTCTTT,CASSDLFNTEAFF
-,TRBJ2-7,-,TRBV5-6,TGTGCCAGCAGCTACCCCTCGGGCATAGGGAAAGCGGACTACGAGCAGTACTTC,CASSYPSGIGKADYEQYF
once,TRBJ2-1,TRBD2,TRBV11-2,TGTGCCAGCAGCTTAGGACTAGCGGGACGGGATGAGCAGTTCTTC,CASSLGLAGRDEQFF
-,TRBJ2-3,TRBD2,TRBV4-2,TGTGCCAGCAGCCAAGAGACTAGCGGGTCCTCCAATACGCAGTATTTT,CASSQETSGSSNTQYF
-,TRBJ2-3,TRBD2,TRBV5-1,TGCGCCAGCAGCTTGTACCGGGAGGGCACAGATACGCAGTATTTT,CASSLYREGTDTQYF
-,TRBJ1-6,TRBD1,TRBV13,TGTGCCAGCAGCCGCGAAACAGGGGGGAATTCACCCCTCCACTTT,CASSRETGGNSPLHF
-,TRBJ1-5,-,TRBV6-6,TGTGCCAGCACCGACTGGGTCGGCAATCAGCCCCAGCATTTT,CASTDWVGNQPQHF
-,TRBJ2-2,TRBD1,TRBV29-1,TGCAGCGGGGGGACAGCCGGGGCGAACACCGGGGAGCTGTTTTTT,CSGGTAGANTGELFF
-,TRBJ1-2,-,TRBV4-1,TGCGCCAGCAGCCCGGGGTATGGCTACACCTTC,CASSPGYGYTF
-,TRBJ2-3,TRBD2,TRBV5-1,TGCGCCAGCAGCTTGGTGGCGGGAGGGGCTGGAGATACGCAGTATTTT,CASSLVAGGAGDTQYF
-,TRBJ2-5,-,TRBV5-6,TGTGCCAGCAGTTCCTGGGCCGTGGGTCCTTCCCAAGAGACCCAGTACTTC,CASSSWAVGPSQETQYF
once,TRBJ2-3,TRBD2,TRBV5-1,TGCGCCAGCAGCTTTAATCCGACTAGCGGGAGGTTGGATACGCAGTATTTT,CASSFNPTSGRLDTQYF
-,TRBJ2-4,TRBD2,TRBV5-6,TGTGCCAGCAGCTTTTTAGCGGGGTTAGCCAAAAACATTCAGTACTTC,CASSFLAGLAKNIQYF
-,TRBJ2-1,-,TRBV4-2,TGTGCCAGCAGCCAGAGCGATGAGCAGTTCTTC,CASSQSDEQFF
-,TRBJ2-5,TRBD2,TRBV5-4,TGTGCCAGCAGCTTGTCAGCGGGAGAAAGAGAGACCCAGTACTTC,CASSLSAGERETQYF
-,TRBJ1-3,TRBD1,TRBV18,TGTGCCAGCTCACCTGGGGACAGGCCTCGTGGAAACACCATATATTTT,CASSPGDRPRGNTIYF
-,TRBJ1-5,-,TRBV12-5,TGTGCTAGTGCCCCGGACACCCTAACCACCGTTCCCCCCCAGCATTTT,CASAPDTLTTVPPQHF
-,TRBJ1-1,TRBD1,TRBV6-1,TGTGCCAGCACCCGCCGGACAGGGAACACTGAAGCTTTCTTT,CASTRRTGNTEAFF
once,TRBJ1-1,TRBD1,TRBV29-1,TGCAGCGTTGAAAGCAGGGGGATGAACACTGAAGCTTTCTTT,CSVESRGMNTEAFF
-,TRBJ1-4,-,TRBV7-9,TGTGCCAGCAGCTTAGGAACAGGGTCGACTAATGAAAAACTGTTTTTT,CASSLGTGSTNEKLFF
-,TRBJ1-1,-,TRBV27,TGTGCCAGCAGTCTCACAGGGTTGGGGTCCTTGAACACTGAAGCTTTCTTT,CASSLTGLGSLNTEAFF
-,TRBJ2-7,TRBD2,TRBV12-5,TGTGCTAGTGGTTTGGCGGGAGGGCCCCACGAGCAGTACTTC,CASGLAGGPHEQYF
-,TRBJ1-2,-,TRBV28,TGTGCCAGCAGCTCCGGGACAATCTATGGCTACACCTTC,CASSSGTIYGYTF
-,TRBJ1-1,TRBD1,TRBV4-1,TGCGCCAGCAGCCAAGACGACAGGGTCGGCACTGAAGCTTTCTTT,CASSQDDRVGTEAFF
-,TRBJ2-3,TRBD1,TRBV9,TGTGCCAGCAGCTCCCGACAGGGGCGCCCCACAGATACGCAGTATTTT,CASSSRQGRPTDTQYF
-,TRBJ1-1,TRBD1,TRBV15,TGTGCCACCAGGAGGACAGGGGACGTTCTAGGAGCTTTCTTT,CATRRTGDVLGAFF
few,TRBJ2-5,-,TRBV30,TGTGCCTGGAGCGCAGAAGAGACCCAGTACTTC,CAWSAEETQYF
-,TRBJ2-7,-,TRBV6-6,TGTGCCAGCAGTAACCGACAGCTCTACGAGCAGTACTTC,CASSNRQLYEQYF
-,TRBJ2-2,-,TRBV7-9,TGTGCCAGCAGCTTTTCCCGGGTTAACACCGGGGAGCTGTTTTTT,CASSFSRVNTGELFF
-,TRBJ1-1,TRBD1,TRBV14,TGTGCCAGCAGCTCACGACAGGGAACTATGAACACTGAAGCTTTCTTT,CASSSRQGTMNTEAFF
-,TRBJ2-7,-,TRBV9,TGTGCCAGCAGCCCGCGCCCCGACAGCCTAGGCGAGCAGTACTTC,CASSPRPDSLGEQYF
once,TRBJ2-3,-,TRBV7-6,TGTGCCAGCAGCTTATCCGGAAAGGGGGCAGATACGCAGTATTTT,CASSLSGKGADTQYF
-,TRBJ2-3,TRBD2,TRBV5-1,TGCGCCAGCAGCTTAGGACTAGTTGTGACAGATACGCAGTATTTT,CASSLGLVVTDTQYF
-,TRBJ2-5,TRBD2,TRBV5-1,TGCGCCAGCAGCTCTTTGGGGACTAGCGGGGAGACCCAGTACTTC,CASSSLGTSGETQYF
-,TRBJ2-1,-,TRBV10-3,TGTGCCATCAGGGAACGACTAGACCAATACAATGAGCAGTTCTTC,CAIRERLDQYNEQFF
-,TRBJ2-2,-,TRBV11-2,TGTGCCAGCAGCTTAGACAGGGGCACCGGGGAGCTGTTTTTT,CASSLDRGTGELFF
-,TRBJ1-1,-,TRBV5-5,TGTGCCAGCAGCTTGGAGCCGAACACTGAAGCTTTCTTT,CASSLEPNTEAFF
once,TRBJ2-5,TRBD1,TRBV29-1,TGCAGCGCCACAGCCACAGGACAGGCCTTAGAAGAGACCCAGTACTTC,CSATATGQALEETQYF
-,TRBJ2-5,-,TRBV5-5,TGTGCCAGCAGCCTTGGAGACCTAGAGACCCAGTACTTC,CASSLGDLETQYF
-,TRBJ2-3,TRBD2,TRBV6-4,TGTGCCAGCAGTGACGAGGTCGGCGGGGGGGTAGAGACGCAGTATTTT,CASSDEVGGGVETQYF